A single sample is the source of the 31 T cell receptor beta chains below, sequenced in a study of human T cells and chemical hapten exposure. TCRdb reprocessed the RACE reads via MiXCR and lists one record per CDR3 protein. The sample has tens of thousands of distinct CDR3 sequences, roughly 10% seen once. This sample's time point: patch test 1, 2 weeks after DPC sensitization. Treatment defined: therapeutic diphenylcyclopropenone sensitization with weekly scalp DPC. The material was whole blood, obtained in connection with sensitization to the hapten diphenylcyclopropenone (DPC). The source is a man aged 40-55 years with alopecia areata. Some clones in this sample may be carry-over from other donors' samples.

This clonotype turned up a few times. The chain couples TRBV5-1 to TRBJ1-2; maybe TRBD1 (5 bases). Per the germline V gene, CDR1 is SGHRS and CDR2 is YFSETQ. The CDR3 covers 13 residues. V lost 6 bases and J lost 0, with 9 bases in between. The CDR3 loop is CASKQAANYGYTF. CDR3 bases: TGCGCCAGCAAACAGGCTGCTAACTATGGCTACACCTTC.

This clonotype occurred many times. The chain carries TRBV3-1 and TRBJ1-6, with TRBD1 as a possible D gene (6 bases). CDR3 length: 14 residues. The V end was cut by 4 bases, the J end by 9 bases, with 13 bases between. Germline loops: CDR1 LGHDT, CDR2 YNNKEL (reference sequence). CDR3 sequence: CASSRSGGRSPLHF. CDR3 DNA: TGTGCCAGCAGCCGCAGTGGGGGCCGTTCACCCCTCCACTTT.

This clonotype was seen a handful of times. The V and J genes are TRBV2 and TRBJ2-7; weak D call: TRBD1 (6 bases). The CDR3 spans 14 residues. Germline CDR1 is SNHLY and CDR2 is FYNNEI. Deletions cut 2 bases from V and 6 bases from J, with 14 bases between. Here the CDR3 reads CASSENSPQGEQYV. CDR3 coding DNA: TGTGCCAGCAGTGAAAATTCTCCACAGGGCGAGCAGTACGTC.

This chain connects TRBV28 to TRBJ2-7; 11 nucleotides match TRBD2. CDR1 and CDR2 (germline): MDHEN, SYDVKM. The CDR3 covers 17 residues. Unmatched junction bases numbered 9, after V lost 1 base and J lost 4 bases. The CDR3 bases are TGTGCCAGCAGTTTATTTTTAGCGGGAGGGGGTGATTACGAGCAGTACTTC. This encodes CASSLFLAGGGDYEQYF.

The chain combines TRBV20-1 with TRBJ2-1; 9 bases match TRBD2. CDR1 is DFQATT and CDR2 is SNEGSKA in the germline V gene (reference sequence). With V trimmed by 2 bases and J by 4 bases, 6 bases remained unmatched. CDR3 length: 15 amino acids. CDR3 bases: TGCAGTGCTAGACACAGTAGCGGGAGTTACAATGAGCAGTTCTTC. It specifies CSARHSSGSYNEQFF.

This clonotype was picked up a small number of times. The chain combines TRBV27 with TRBJ2-3; D uncertain. Trimming pared 5 bases from V and 9 bases from J, leaving 12 bases between. CDR3 size: 12 residues. CDR1 and CDR2 (germline): MNHEY, SMNVEV (reference sequence). CDR3 DNA: TGTGCCAGCAGTAGTAACTTGTTAACGCAGTATTTT. Protein product: CASSSNLLTQYF.

This sequence joins TRBV9 and TRBJ2-4; TRBD2 is a possible D gene (5 bases). This CDR3 contains 20 residues. V lost 3 bases to trimming and J lost 1 base, with 26 bases between them. Looked up from germline, CDR1 is SGDLS and CDR2 is YYNGEE. Here the CDR3 DNA reads TGTGCCAGCAGCGCAGAGTCTCAAGGCGCCTACGAGGGCGCCAAAAACATTCAGTACTTC. Protein sequence: CASSAESQGAYEGAKNIQYF.

The chain carries TRBV2 and TRBJ2-7; 14 bases match TRBD2. J was trimmed by 4 bases and V by 5 bases; bases with no gene match: 7. This CDR3 spans 16 amino acids. Per the germline V gene, CDR1 is SNHLY and CDR2 is FYNNEI. The CDR3 is CASSRGGLAGAYEQYF. The CDR3 coding sequence is TGTGCCAGCAGTAGAGGGGGACTAGCGGGAGCTTACGAGCAGTACTTC.

This clonotype has just one count. At one boundary the junction diverges from the germline segment, which might be a read error. J is TRBJ2-1 and V is TRBV18, with 8 positions matching TRBD2. CDR1 and CDR2 (germline): KGHSH, LQKENI. The CDR3 extends over 15 amino acids. The CDR3 DNA follows: TGTGCCAGCTCATCACCGGGGGGGTTATACAATGAGCAGTTCTTC. Encoded protein: CASSSPGGLYNEQFF.

The chain carries TRBV4-3 and TRBJ2-2, with D perhaps matching TRBD1 (5 bases). Germline loops: CDR1 LGHNA, CDR2 YSLEER. With 0 bases removed from V and 6 bases from J, the gap between germline ends came to 11 bases. The CDR3 consists of 15 residues. In DNA, the CDR3 is TGCGCCAGCAGCCAAGAAGCAGGGCTAGCCGGGGAGCTGTTTTTT. This translates into CASSQEAGLAGELFF.

V is TRBV5-4 and J is TRBJ2-7, with D possibly being TRBD1 or TRBD2 (5 bases each). CDR1 is SGHNT and CDR2 is YYREEE in the germline V gene (reference sequence). V was clipped by 4 bases and J by 6 bases, with 8 bases between them. The CDR3 runs 11 residues. The chain's CDR3 is CASSQGTEQYF. The CDR3 nucleotides are TGTGCCAGCAGCCAAGGGACCGAGCAGTACTTC.

This rearrangement joins TRBV7-3 to TRBJ2-1; TRBD2 matches at 7 bases. From germline, CDR1 is SGHTA and CDR2 FQGTGA. The CDR3 runs 13 residues. J was trimmed by 7 bases and V by 5 bases; bases with no gene match: 5. In nucleotides, the CDR3 is TGTGCCAGCAGCCCCATTAGCGGGAATGAGCAGTTCTTC. Protein: CASSPISGNEQFF.

This clonotype was seen only a few times. V usage is TRBV10-3 and J usage is TRBJ2-7; the match to TRBD1 covers 7 bases. Trimming took 10 bases from V and 2 from J; bases not matched to a gene: 5. The CDR3 totals 12 residues. Germline V gene data show CDR1 as ENHRY and CDR2 as SYGVKD. The CDR3 nucleotides read TGTGCCACCCGGGACAGCACCTACGAGCAGTACGTC. Its protein product is CATRDSTYEQYV.

This clonotype has only a few counts. J is TRBJ2-3 and V is TRBV7-2; tentative D call: TRBD2 (6 bases). There are 14 residues in the CDR3. Trimming left V 4 bases short and J 2 bases short, with 10 bases between. Germline lookup yields CDR1 SGHTA and CDR2 FQGNSA. In DNA form, the CDR3 reads TGTGCCAGCAGCTCCGGGACTGTCACAGATACGCAGTATTTT. Its protein product is CASSSGTVTDTQYF.

The V gene is TRBV7-6, the J gene TRBJ1-1, with 9 bases identical to TRBD1. CDR3 length: 16 amino acids. CDR1 and CDR2 from the germline V gene are SGHVS and FNYEAQ. With V trimmed by 1 base and J by 5 bases, 8 bases remained unmatched. In DNA, the CDR3 is TGTGCCAGCAGCTTAGGGGGGGGACAGGGAAAAACTGAAGCTTTCTTT. It translates to CASSLGGGQGKTEAFF.

This clonotype was counted only a few times. The rearrangement links TRBV20-1 to TRBJ2-6, with 8 positions matching TRBD1. The J segment lost 0 bases and the V segment lost 3 bases, leaving 10 bases of the junction unmatched. The CDR3 runs to 18 residues. The germline gives CDR1 DFQATT, CDR2 SNEGSKA (reference sequence). The CDR3 spells CSARGMTGAISGANVLTF. The CDR3 nucleotides read TGCAGTGCTAGGGGGATGACAGGGGCCATCTCTGGGGCCAACGTCCTGACTTTC.

This rearrangement joins TRBV29-1 to TRBJ2-5, with 11 bases matching TRBD2. CDR3 size: 16 residues. The germline gives CDR1 SQVTM, CDR2 ANQGSEA. V was clipped by 6 bases and J by 5 bases; unmatched bases: 14. CDR3 in amino acids: CSVRGGLAVVLETQYF. The CDR3 DNA reads as TGCAGCGTCCGTGGGGGACTAGCGGTAGTGTTGGAGACCCAGTACTTC.

The chain carries TRBV5-1 and TRBJ2-7, with a weak D call TRBD1 (6 bases). V dropped 2 bases and J dropped 0 bases, with 12 bases sitting between them. The CDR3 spans 15 residues. Looked up from germline, CDR1 is SGHRS and CDR2 is YFSETQ. The CDR3 loop reads CASSLQGGLSYEQYF. CDR3 bases: TGCGCCAGCAGCTTACAGGGTGGGCTCTCCTACGAGCAGTACTTC.

The table lists this clonotype with many counts. The genes are TRBV2 and TRBJ2-7; D gene ambiguous. Trimming stripped 0 bases from V and 7 bases from J, with 13 bases between. The germline gives CDR1 SNHLY, CDR2 FYNNEI. CDR3 length: 14 residues. For the CDR3, the DNA is TGTGCCAGCAGTGAAGCTGTGGCGACCGGGGAGCAGTACGTC. Translating gives CASSEAVATGEQYV.

This clonotype has a count of ten or more. The chain uses TRBV6-6 and TRBJ1-1; D is uncertain. From germline, CDR1 is MNHNY and CDR2 SVGAGI (reference sequence). This CDR3 is 18 amino acids long. V lost 6 bases to trimming and J lost 6 bases, with 29 bases between them. The CDR3 sequence is CASRVRDARRPWIAEAFF. The DNA for the CDR3 is TGTGCCAGCAGAGTACGAGACGCCAGAAGACCGTGGATCGCTGAAGCTTTCTTT.

V gene TRBV5-1 combines with J gene TRBJ2-3; TRBD1 might be the D (6 bases). Germline V gene lookup returns CDR1 SGHRS and CDR2 YFSETQ. The CDR3 sequence is 13 residues long. Trimming left V 0 bases short and J 4 bases short, with 6 bases between. CDR3 in amino acids: CASSLGQADTQYF. The CDR3 nucleotides are TGCGCCAGCAGCTTGGGACAGGCAGATACGCAGTATTTT.

The chain combines TRBV6-5 with TRBJ1-3, with D perhaps TRBD1 (5 bases). The ends were cut back, 2 bases at V and 0 bases at J, with 17 bases in the middle. The CDR3 contains 18 residues. Germline CDR1 reads MNHEY; CDR2 reads SVGAGI. CDR3 in DNA: TGTGCCAGCAGTTACGAAGTCAGGGCGACCCTCTCTGGAAACACCATATATTTT. Its translation: CASSYEVRATLSGNTIYF.

The chain has TRBV28 and TRBJ1-1; perhaps TRBD1 as D (5 bases). The germline gives CDR1 MDHEN, CDR2 SYDVKM. The CDR3 has 13 residues. Trimming left V 7 bases short and J 1 base short, with 10 bases between. CDR3 in DNA: TGTGCCAGCACCCTTACAGGGAACACTGAAGCTTTCTTT. Amino acid sequence: CASTLTGNTEAFF.

This clonotype was counted between two and nine times. The chain recombines TRBV6-6 with TRBJ1-3; possible D gene TRBD1, 6 bases. Germline lookup yields CDR1 MNHNY and CDR2 SVGAGI (reference sequence). This CDR3 is built from 12 residues. V was clipped by 8 bases and J by 4 bases, with 9 bases between them. The DNA of the CDR3 is TGTGCCAGCCGACAGGAGGGAAACACCATATATTTT. It is translated as CASRQEGNTIYF.

This clonotype was seen more than once but under ten times. The chain is built from TRBV7-9 and TRBJ2-4, with 8 bases matching TRBD1. J lost 1 base, V lost 5 bases, and 7 bases had no gene match. Germline loops: CDR1 SEHNR, CDR2 FQNEAQ (reference sequence). The CDR3 has 16 residues. The CDR3 DNA reads TGTGCCAGCAGCCTCGGACAGGGTATTGCCAAAAACATTCAGTACTTC. Translation: CASSLGQGIAKNIQYF.

This clonotype was recorded a few times. The rearrangement joins TRBV12-3 or TRBV12-4 to TRBJ2-2; tentative D call: TRBD2 (6 bases). Trimming removed 1 base at V and 6 bases at J, with 12 bases between. This CDR3 contains 15 residues. The CDR3 DNA is TGTGCCAGCAGTTTAGTGCGCGGGAAGGCCGGGGAGCTGTTTTTT. Translated: CASSLVRGKAGELFF.

In its sample, this clonotype was seen a few times. This rearrangement joins TRBV6-5 to TRBJ2-3; the D is unclear. V gave up 2 bases and J gave up 6 bases, with 9 bases separating them. The CDR3 extends over 13 amino acids. The germline CDR1 and CDR2 sequences are MNHEY and SVGAGI. The CDR3 loop is CASSYVLGDTQYF. CDR3 sequence (DNA): TGTGCCAGCAGTTACGTCCTCGGGGATACGCAGTATTTT.

This clonotype came up a few times. The chain couples TRBV4-3 to TRBJ2-7, with D possibly matching TRBD2 (6 bases). Trimming pared 5 bases from V and 2 bases from J, leaving 13 bases between. The germline V gene encodes CDR1 LGHNA and CDR2 YSLEER. CDR3 length: 14 amino acids. CDR3 DNA sequence: TGCGCCAGCAGCGCCACGGGACTGCCCTACGAGCAGTACTTC. It yields the protein CASSATGLPYEQYF.

There are a few counts of this clonotype. The chain uses TRBV18 and TRBJ1-1; D uncertain. The CDR3 runs to 17 residues. The germline V gene encodes CDR1 KGHSH and CDR2 LQKENI. V lost 3 bases to trimming and J lost 0 bases, with 17 bases between them. CDR3 in amino acids: CASSPIIPGVMNTEAFF. Written as DNA, the CDR3 is TGTGCCAGCTCACCCATCATTCCGGGAGTTATGAACACTGAAGCTTTCTTT. The full variable domain, rest sourced from reference TRBV18 and TRBJ1-1, is NAGVMQNPRHLVRRRGQEARLRCSPMKGHSHVYWYRQLPEEGLKFMVYLQKENIIDESGMPKERFSAEFPKEGPSILRIQQVVRGDSAAYFCASSPIIPGVMNTEAFFGQGTRLTVV.

About this clonotype: Because it lacks the conserved phenylalanine or tryptophan at the end, this CDR3 is likely a read error. This sequence joins TRBV3-1 and TRBJ2-3; D remains ambiguous. Germline assignment: CDR1 LGHDT and CDR2 YNNKEL (reference sequence). The CDR3 is 15 amino acids. Trimming left V 0 bases short and J 0 bases short, with 7 bases between. The CDR3 is CASSQDGRSTDTQYS. CDR3 DNA: TGTGCCAGCAGCCAAGATGGTCGGAGCACAGATACGCAGTATTCT.

This clonotype showed up many times. The chain combines TRBV6-1 with TRBJ1-5; 9 nucleotides line up with TRBD1. Trimming removed 1 base from V and 15 bases from J; junction bases left unmatched: 13. CDR3 length equals 15 residues. Per the germline V gene, CDR1 is MNHNS and CDR2 is SASEGT. The CDR3 DNA reads as TGTGCCAGCAGTGAAGGGACAGGGGAAGGTATTGGTCGGCATTTT. Protein product: CASSEGTGEGIGRHF.